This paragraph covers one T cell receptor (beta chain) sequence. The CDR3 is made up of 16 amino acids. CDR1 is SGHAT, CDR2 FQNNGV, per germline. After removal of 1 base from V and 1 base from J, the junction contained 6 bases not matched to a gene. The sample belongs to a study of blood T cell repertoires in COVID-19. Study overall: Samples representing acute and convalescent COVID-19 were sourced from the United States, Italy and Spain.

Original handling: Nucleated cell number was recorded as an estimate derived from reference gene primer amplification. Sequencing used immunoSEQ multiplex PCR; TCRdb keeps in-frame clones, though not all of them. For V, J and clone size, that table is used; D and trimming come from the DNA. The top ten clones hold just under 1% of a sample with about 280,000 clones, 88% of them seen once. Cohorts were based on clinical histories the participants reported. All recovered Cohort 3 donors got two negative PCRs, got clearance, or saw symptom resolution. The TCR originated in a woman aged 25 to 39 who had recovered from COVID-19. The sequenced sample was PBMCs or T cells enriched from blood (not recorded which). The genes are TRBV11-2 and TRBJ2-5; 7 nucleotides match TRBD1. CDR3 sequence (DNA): TGTGCCAGCAGCTTAGTCACAGGGGCGAGCCAAGAGACCCAGTACTTC. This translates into CASSLVTGASQETQYF.